This T cell receptor beta chain emerged from a study of blood T cell repertoires in COVID-19 (dated by TCRdb to the early 2020s). The study in broad terms: Collaborator samples came from the United States, Italy and Spain and covered acute and convalescent phases of COVID-19. The material from the prospective study consisted of cDNA or gDNA derived from T cells, B-cell-depleted T cells, or PBMCs. Deeply sampled blood TCRbeta repertoires from subjects exposed to, actively infected with, or recovered from COVID-19 were included in the dataset. The repertoires were released in a freely available public database meant as a resource for research on the immune response to SARS-CoV-2. Samples were obtained from the ongoing ImmuneRACE study (first 160 participants) and from approximately 1,200 subjects provided by 6 global collaborators. Sample metadata almost always included a de-identified subject ID, COVID-19 status, age in years and sex. Where available, HLA class I and class II types were taken from metadata supplied by the sample provider and were not determined by assay-based typing. General findings and caveats noted by the study authors: Clinical and demographic metadata were provided uncurated, with the amount varying by source and participant.

TCRbeta CDR3 regions were amplified from genomic DNA by means of the immunoSEQ Assay, a bias-controlled multiplex PCR. In the source study's methods: The number of nucleated cells in each sample was estimated from the amplification of reference gene primers within the assay. Sequence reads were collapsed and filtered to measure the absolute abundance of every unique TCRbeta CDR3 rearrangement. For each sample, productive Simpson clonality was calculated by taking the square root of Simpson's diversity index across productive rearrangements. TCRdb holds this immuneACCESS table with in-frame rearrangements only. Some clones are missing; in checked studies, unresolved V genes explain under half, and the rest has no known cause. V, J and clone size are those of that table, while D and trimming were read from the DNA. In all, the sample holds about 190,000 clones, and approximately 84% of those were seen once. The ten largest clones add up to less than 6.5% of the sample.

In the case of this clone: Its antigen is currently not known. No base quality values were provided; no much bigger clone lies one nucleotide off.

From its cysteine to its phenylalanine, the CDR3 spans 16 amino acids. Of the read, only the CDR3 DNA is kept; its 48 bases are in frame from base 1. From the germline V gene (reference sequence), CDR1 is GTSNPN and CDR2 is SVGIG. Trimming takes 0 bases off V and 2 bases off J; junction bases not matched to a gene: 4. The collaborating institutions used their own protocols to collect whole blood in K2EDTA tubes. For TCRbeta analysis, collaborators shipped samples in one of three forms: frozen whole blood, isolated PBMCs, or DNA extracted from either of those sample types. The V and J segments used are TRBV30 and TRBJ2-2; TRBD2 matches 9 bases in the middle. The receptor's source is a woman aged 70-85 years with active or convalescent COVID-19. Material: peripheral blood. At the DNA level, the sequence is TGTGCCTGGAGTGTAGGAGGGACTAGCAACACCGGGGAGCTGTTTTTT. This codes for CAWSVGGTSNTGELFF.